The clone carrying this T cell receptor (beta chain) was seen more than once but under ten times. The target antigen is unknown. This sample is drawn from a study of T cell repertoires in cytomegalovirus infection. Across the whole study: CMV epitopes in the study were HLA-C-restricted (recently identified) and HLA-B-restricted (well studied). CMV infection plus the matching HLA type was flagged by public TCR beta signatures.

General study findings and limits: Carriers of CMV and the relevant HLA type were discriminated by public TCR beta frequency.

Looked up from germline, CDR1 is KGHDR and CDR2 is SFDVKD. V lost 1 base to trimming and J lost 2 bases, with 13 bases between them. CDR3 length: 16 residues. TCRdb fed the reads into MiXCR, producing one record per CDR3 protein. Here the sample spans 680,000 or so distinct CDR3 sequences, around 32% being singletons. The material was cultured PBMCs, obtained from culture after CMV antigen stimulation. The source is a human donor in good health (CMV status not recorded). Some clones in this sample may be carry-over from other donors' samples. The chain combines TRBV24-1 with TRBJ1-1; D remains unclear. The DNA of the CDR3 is TGTGCCACCAGTGATTTCCGGCAGGCCTGTAACACTGAAGCTTTCTTT. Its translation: CATSDFRQACNTEAFF.